This T cell receptor (beta chain) stems from a study of T cell repertoires in cytomegalovirus infection. This clonotype showed up many times. TCRdb analysed the reads with MiXCR anew, one entry per CDR3 protein. The sample has around 180,000 distinct CDR3 sequences, roughly a fifth seen once. Material: PBMCs. The receptor was derived from a human donor in good health (CMV status not recorded). Some clones in this sample may be carry-over from other donors' samples.

As DNA, the CDR3 is TGTGCCAGCAGTTACGCGGGAGGGGACTACAATGAGCAGTTCTTC. This encodes CASSYAGGDYNEQFF. The genes are TRBV6-6 and TRBJ2-1; 9 nucleotides line up with TRBD2. J gave up 3 bases and V 2 bases, and 2 bases lay outside the gene matches. CDR3 length: 15 amino acids. The germline V gene encodes CDR1 MNHNY and CDR2 SVGAGI (reference sequence).